This TCR beta chain was captured in a study of T cell changes during pregnancy in multiple sclerosis (dated by TCRdb to between 2017 and 2020). Notes on the research overall: The study examined how the T cell repertoire changed over the course of pregnancy in women with multiple sclerosis.

Trimming takes 3 bases from V and 1 base from J, and the germline ends sit 10 bases apart. CDR1 and CDR2 were assigned from the germline V gene as SGDLS and YYNGEE. The CDR3 measures 15 amino acids from cysteine to phenylalanine. Of the read, only the CDR3 DNA is kept; its 45 bases are in frame from base 1. As regards this clone: Its antigen is not yet known. Base qualities were left out, and no much larger clone turns up one base away.

The library came from the immunoSEQ multiplex PCR assay. The immuneACCESS repertoire file appears here via TCRdb, limited to in-frame rearrangements. These files lack a portion of the clones; in checked studies, under half of the deficit traces to unresolved V genes, and the cause of the others is not known. A total of over 85,000 clones appear in this sample, 91% of them only once. Jointly, the top ten make up around 2% of the sample. The rearrangement joined TRBV9 to TRBJ2-2, with TRBD1 perhaps the D gene, on 6 matching bases. The receptor's source is a female donor in good health, enrolled as a control in a pregnancy study. The sequences come from peripheral blood, collected in the first trimester of pregnancy. The CDR3 protein sequence reads: CASSGIGGNTGELFF. DNA sequence: TGTGCCAGCAGCGGAATAGGGGGGAACACCGGGGAGCTGTTTTTT. The CDR3 plus the reference TRBV9 and TRBJ2-2 genes for the other parts give the full variable domain: DSGVTQTPKHLITATGQRVTLRCSPRSGDLSVYWYQQSLDQGLQFLIQYYNGEERAKGNILERFSAQQFPDLHSELNLSSLELGDSALYFCASSGIGGNTGELFFGEGSRLTVL.